These 7 T cell receptor beta chains were all obtained from the same sample, sequenced in a study of shared clonotypes between healthy human individuals. Here immunoSEQ multiplex PCR was the method, and the copy in TCRdb shows in-frame clones only, minus some. The sample lists around 500,000 clones; almost 80% were seen once. The sample comprised PBMCs. These receptors were obtained from a woman aged 35 to 49 in good health. Some clones in this sample may be carry-over from other donors' samples.

The chain uses TRBV28 and TRBJ2-3; TRBD2 matches at 13 bases. The germline V gene has CDR1 MDHEN and CDR2 SYDVKM. This CDR3 has 17 amino acids. V shed 4 bases and J 1 base; nucleotides not matched to a gene: 5. The CDR3 DNA reads TGTGCCAGCAGTTGGACTAGCGGGAGTAGGGGCACAGATACGCAGTATTTT. This codes for CASSWTSGSRGTDTQYF.

The chain uses TRBV10-3 and TRBJ1-2, with D unresolved. Germline CDR1 reads ENHRY; CDR2 reads SYGVKD. Trimming pared 6 bases from V and 0 bases from J, leaving 8 bases between. The CDR3 is 13 amino acids. The DNA of the CDR3 is TGTGCCATCAGCCCAGGCTCTAACTATGGCTACACCTTC. Translation: CAISPGSNYGYTF.

This clone occurred a few times. The V call is TRBV2, the J call TRBJ2-1; D might be TRBD2 (5 bases). The V gene lost 6 bases and the J gene lost 9 bases, with 12 bases spanning the gap. The CDR3 contains 12 residues. Germline V lookup: CDR1 SNHLY, CDR2 FYNNEI. The CDR3 sequence: CASRDFIREQFF. The DNA for the CDR3 is TGTGCCAGCAGGGACTTTATTCGTGAGCAGTTCTTC.

In this sample, this clone turned up a few times. V usage is TRBV4-2 and J usage is TRBJ2-6; no reliable D call. Trimming removed 5 bases from V and 9 bases from J, with 20 bases in between. This CDR3 has 16 amino acids. CDR1 and CDR2 (germline): LGHNA, YNFKEQ. CDR3 sequence (DNA): TGTGCCAGCAGCGAAACCCCCATGGGTGGTGGCAACGTCCTGACTTTC. As protein: CASSETPMGGGNVLTF.

This clone was observed once. The genes are TRBV5-1 and TRBJ1-3; 8 positions match TRBD1. Germline V gives CDR1 SGHRS, CDR2 YFSETQ. The CDR3 loop spans 16 amino acids. The V segment lost 0 bases and the J segment 3 bases; nucleotides outside the gene matches: 5. The CDR3 DNA is TGCGCCAGCAGCTTGGCCGGACAGGGCTATGGAAACACCATATATTTT. The encoded protein is CASSLAGQGYGNTIYF. Using reference TRBV5-1 and TRBJ1-3 for the parts outside the CDR3, the full variable domain is KAGVTQTPRYLIKTRGQQVTLSCSPISGHRSVSWYQQTPGQGLQFLFEYFSETQRNKGNFPGRFSGRQFSNSRSEMNVSTLELGDSALYLCASSLAGQGYGNTIYFGEGSWLTVV.

V and J are TRBV28 and TRBJ2-7; 8 nucleotides align to TRBD1. Losses at the gene ends were 6 bases for V and 6 bases for J; bases not matched to a gene: 10. CDR1 is MDHEN and CDR2 is SYDVKM in the germline V gene. The CDR3 has 14 amino acids. CDR3 region: CASRPQGVSREQYF. The CDR3 DNA reads TGTGCCAGCAGACCACAGGGGGTGTCGCGCGAGCAGTACTTC.

This clone was seen a handful of times. The V gene is TRBV29-1, the J gene TRBJ1-2, with 8 bases matching TRBD1. CDR3 length: 13 residues. Trimming removed 3 bases from V and 6 bases from J; junction bases left unmatched: 6. CDR1 and CDR2 from the germline V gene are SQVTM and ANQGSEA. The CDR3 region has the DNA TGCAGCGTTGATTTTCAGGGGGCAGATGGCTACACCTTC. Translated: CSVDFQGADGYTF.